This passage covers 24 T cell receptor beta chains from one sample sequenced in a study of blood T cell repertoires in COVID-19. TCRdb's table, derived via immunoSEQ multiplex PCR, lists solely in-frame clones and lacks some. The sample comprises 110,000 to 150,000 clones, about 89% of which are singletons, and about 3.2% rests with the top ten. The sequenced sample consisted of peripheral blood. These receptors were collected from a man aged 55 to 69 with active or convalescent COVID-19.

This clone was detected a few times. The chain joins TRBV9 to TRBJ2-2; 9 bases fit TRBD2. CDR3 length: 16 residues. Germline assignment: CDR1 SGDLS and CDR2 YYNGEE. The trim removed 3 bases at V and 4 bases at J, leaving 7 bases unmatched. Written as DNA, the CDR3 is TGTGCCAGCAGCGGCAGTAGCGGGGGAAGCACCGGGGAGCTGTTTTTT. It translates to CASSGSSGGSTGELFF.

V is TRBV9 and J is TRBJ1-1; D call uncertain. V dropped 0 bases and J dropped 4 bases, with 10 bases sitting between them. Germline assignment: CDR1 SGDLS and CDR2 YYNGEE. The CDR3 spans 14 residues. The CDR3: CASSVDTWSTEAFF. The CDR3 bases are TGTGCCAGCAGCGTAGACACCTGGAGCACTGAAGCTTTCTTT.

The chain has TRBV7-9 and TRBJ1-6; 7 bases map to TRBD1. The CDR3 spans 13 residues. CDR1 is SEHNR and CDR2 is FQNEAQ in the germline V gene (reference sequence). V shed 5 bases and J 10 bases; nucleotides not matched to a gene: 5. CDR3 nucleotides: TGTGCCAGCAGCCCCGGGACAGAATCACCCCTCCACTTT. Translation gives CASSPGTESPLHF.

The CDR3 reads CASGQLTEAFF. In DNA form, the CDR3 reads TGTGCCAGCGGACAGCTCACTGAAGCTTTCTTT. This sequence joins TRBV28 and TRBJ1-1; D is perhaps TRBD1 (6 bases). CDR1 is MDHEN and CDR2 is SYDVKM in the germline V gene. The CDR3 extends over 11 amino acids. V lost 8 bases, J lost 4 bases, and 8 bases lay in between.

This chain links TRBV29-1 with TRBJ2-7, with TRBD1 matching over 9 bases. The junction had 3 bases not matched to a gene; V was cut back by 0 bases and J by 6 bases. Germline V gene lookup returns CDR1 SQVTM and CDR2 ANQGSEA. The CDR3 consists of 13 residues. CDR3 in amino acids: CSVEERTGVEQYF. CDR3 nucleotides: TGCAGCGTTGAAGAACGGACAGGGGTCGAGCAGTACTTC.

The chain couples TRBV6-5 to TRBJ2-2; D uncertain. Trimming cost V 0 bases and J 3 bases, with 5 bases left between them. The germline V gene encodes CDR1 MNHEY and CDR2 SVGAGI. The CDR3 contains 14 residues. The CDR3 sequence is CASSYSRYTGELFF. For the CDR3, the DNA is TGTGCCAGCAGTTACTCGAGGTACACCGGGGAGCTGTTTTTT.

This chain uses TRBV30 with TRBJ1-5; D perhaps matches TRBD1 (6 bases). The CDR3 has 14 residues. Germline V CDR1 and CDR2: GTSNPN, SVGIG (reference sequence). V lost 1 base and J 7 bases, leaving 14 bases between the germline ends. In DNA form, the CDR3 reads TGTGCCTGGAGTGCCGGCAGGGGACGACAGCCCCAGCATTTT. Its protein is CAWSAGRGRQPQHF.

V gene TRBV3-1 (or the pseudogene TRBV3-2) combines with J gene TRBJ1-2; D gene ambiguous. Trimming removed 0 bases from V and 7 bases from J, with 6 bases in between. Germline V CDR1 and CDR2: LGHDT, YNNKEL (reference sequence). The CDR3 runs 12 residues. CDR3: CASSQEGSGYTF. Written as DNA, the CDR3 is TGTGCCAGCAGCCAAGAGGGGAGTGGCTACACCTTC.

CDR3 loop: CASSVGDSPTWPLHF. CDR3 bases: TGTGCCAGCAGCGTTGGGGACAGCCCTACGTGGCCCCTCCACTTT. The rearrangement links TRBV9 to TRBJ1-6; 7 nucleotides agree with TRBD1. V lost 2 bases to trimming and J lost 13 bases; unmatched junction nucleotides: 12. The CDR3 totals 15 residues. Per germline, CDR1 SGDLS and CDR2 YYNGEE.

The chain joins TRBV11-2 to TRBJ1-3; possibly TRBD1 for D (5 bases). The CDR3 sequence is 16 residues long. Trimming left V 7 bases short and J 0 bases short, with 16 bases between. The germline V gene encodes CDR1 SGHAT and CDR2 FQNNGV. The CDR3 DNA follows: TGTGCCAGCACCGCGGGGCTCGGGTCCTCTGGAAACACCATATATTTT. Translated, it gives CASTAGLGSSGNTIYF. The full variable domain, rest sourced from reference TRBV11-2 and TRBJ1-3, is EAGVAQSPRYKIIEKRQSVAFWCNPISGHATLYWYQQILGQGPKLLIQFQNNGVVDDSQLPKDRFSAERLKGVDSTLKIQPAKLEDSAVYLCASTAGLGSSGNTIYFGEGSWLTVV.

The chain joins TRBV20-1 to TRBJ1-1; D is unresolved. CDR1 and CDR2 from the germline V gene are DFQATT and SNEGSKA (reference sequence). The CDR3 extends over 11 amino acids. DNA for the CDR3: TGCAGCTCCCGACTAAACACTGAAGCTTTCTTT. Its protein product is CSSRLNTEAFF.

The V and J genes are TRBV19 and TRBJ2-1; 8 bases are a match to TRBD2. The germline V gene encodes CDR1 LNHDA and CDR2 SQIVND (reference sequence). The CDR3 is 16 residues long. V shed 4 bases, J shed 4 bases, and the junction held 9 bases outside the gene matches. CDR3 bases: TGTGCCAGTAGTAGTCCAGGGACTAGTCGGTACAATGAGCAGTTCTTC. Protein product: CASSSPGTSRYNEQFF.

The chain combines TRBV5-1 with TRBJ2-3, with 7 positions matching TRBD1. V trimming: 0 bases; J trimming: 6 bases; junction bases outside the gene matches: 7. This CDR3 contains 15 residues. Per germline, CDR1 SGHRS and CDR2 YFSETQ. In DNA, the CDR3 is TGCGCCAGCAGCTTGGAGGGGGCCTCCGTTGATACGCAGTATTTT. It codes for CASSLEGASVDTQYF.

The chain links TRBV7-3 to TRBJ2-3; TRBD2 matches at 9 bases. The germline gives CDR1 SGHTA, CDR2 FQGTGA. V shed 5 bases and J 4 bases; nucleotides not matched to a gene: 4. The CDR3 is made up of 14 amino acids. CDR3 nucleotide sequence: TGTGCCAGCAGCCCCCTAGCGGGGCCAGATACGCAGTATTTT. Encoded protein: CASSPLAGPDTQYF. The full variable domain, its missing parts supplied by reference TRBV7-3 and TRBJ2-3, is GAGVSQTPSNKVTEKGKYVELRCDPISGHTALYWYRQSLGQGPEFLIYFQGTGAADDSGLPNDRFFAVRPEGSVSTLKIQRTERGDSAVYLCASSPLAGPDTQYFGPGTRLTVL.

This chain joins TRBV19 and TRBJ1-3; no clear D. From germline, CDR1 is LNHDA and CDR2 SQIVND (reference sequence). The CDR3 runs to 12 residues. V was clipped by 5 bases and J by 8 bases, with 10 bases between them. CDR3 loop: CASSPTRDTIYF. CDR3 nucleotides: TGTGCCAGTAGTCCCACCCGGGACACCATATATTTT. Filled out from reference TRBV19 and TRBJ1-3, the complete variable domain reads DGGITQSPKYLFRKEGQNVTLSCEQNLNHDAMYWYRQDPGQGLRLIYYSQIVNDFQKGDIAEGYSVSREKKESFPLTVTSAQKNPTAFYLCASSPTRDTIYFGEGSWLTVV.

The gene calls are TRBV7-2 and TRBJ1-5; the match to TRBD1 covers 9 bases. This CDR3 is 15 amino acids long. V shed 6 bases and J 1 base; nucleotides not matched to a gene: 4. The germline V gene has CDR1 SGHTA and CDR2 FQGNSA. The chain's CDR3 is CASSRQGGSNQPQHF. The CDR3 region has the DNA TGTGCCAGCAGTCGACAGGGGGGGAGCAATCAGCCCCAGCATTTT.

This clone was seen a handful of times. V is TRBV21-1 and J is TRBJ1-2. TRBV21-1 represents a pseudogene. There are 16 residues in the CDR3. CDR3 sequence (DNA): TGTGCCAGCAGCAAAAGCCCGGGGGACTCTAACTATGGCTACACCTTC. It translates to CASSKSPGDSNYGYTF.

In DNA, the CDR3 is TGTGCCAGCAGCCGGGGGGTATCGAATGAAAAACTGTTTTTT. The encoded protein is CASSRGVSNEKLFF. The chain has TRBV16 and TRBJ1-4; TRBD1 might be the D (5 bases). The V end lost 4 bases, the J end lost 5 bases, and 11 bases lay between the germline ends. CDR1 and CDR2 (germline): KGHSY, FQNENV. The CDR3 extends over 14 amino acids.

V and J are TRBV9 and TRBJ2-5; D might be TRBD2 (7 bases). The CDR3 runs 15 residues. Germline CDR1 reads SGDLS; CDR2 reads YYNGEE. Trimming shortened V by 3 bases and J by 1 base, and 13 bases separated the two germline ends. The CDR3 loop is CASSEGGGPQETQYF. In DNA form, the CDR3 reads TGTGCCAGCAGCGAGGGGGGAGGGCCCCAAGAGACCCAGTACTTC.

The chain is built from TRBV5-1 and TRBJ2-7; 7 nucleotides agree with TRBD1. V lost 1 base and J lost 0; bases outside the gene matches: 10. Germline CDR1 and CDR2: SGHRS and YFSETQ. The CDR3 is 17 amino acids. Written as DNA, the CDR3 is TGCGCCAGCAGCTTGATCCCTACAGGGGCCCGCTCCTACGAGCAGTACTTC. Translating it yields CASSLIPTGARSYEQYF.

The chain joins TRBV13 to TRBJ1-1; no reliable D call. Germline values: CDR1 PRHDT, CDR2 FYEKMQ (reference sequence). CDR3 length: 13 amino acids. The germline V and J ends were trimmed by 4 bases and 5 bases, with 11 bases remaining between them. CDR3 DNA sequence: TGTGCCAGCAGCTCCACAGAGACAACTGAAGCTTTCTTT. Protein: CASSSTETTEAFF.

V usage is TRBV9 and J usage is TRBJ2-1; 10 positions match TRBD2. The CDR3 has 15 residues. V lost 5 bases to trimming and J lost 4 bases; unmatched junction nucleotides: 6. Per germline, CDR1 SGDLS and CDR2 YYNGEE. CDR3 nucleotide sequence: TGTGCCAGCAGTGATGGGACTAGCGATTACAATGAGCAGTTCTTC. Its translation: CASSDGTSDYNEQFF. Drawing the rest from reference TRBV9 and TRBJ2-1, the complete variable domain is DSGVTQTPKHLITATGQRVTLRCSPRSGDLSVYWYQQSLDQGLQFLIQYYNGEERAKGNILERFSAQQFPDLHSELNLSSLELGDSALYFCASSDGTSDYNEQFFGPGTRLTVL.

This chain's CDR3 is CATGETSSSYNEQFF. Here the CDR3 DNA reads TGTGCCACCGGGGAGACTAGCAGCTCCTACAATGAGCAGTTCTTC. The rearrangement links TRBV5-4 to TRBJ2-1; 7 positions agree with TRBD2. Germline V gene sequence: CDR1 SGHNT, CDR2 YYREEE (reference sequence). Unmatched junction bases numbered 9, after V lost 9 bases and J lost 0 bases. The CDR3 runs 15 residues.

This clone was observed once. The chain joins TRBV4-2 to TRBJ2-3; 11 nucleotides match TRBD2. Per germline, CDR1 LGHNA and CDR2 YNFKEQ. This CDR3 has 16 residues. The ends lost 4 bases at V and 3 bases at J; junction bases unmatched: 6. The CDR3 loop is CASSPPGTSGTDTQYF. The CDR3 nucleotides are TGTGCCAGCAGCCCCCCCGGGACTAGCGGAACAGATACGCAGTATTTT.